The 17 T cell receptor beta chains presented below share a single source sample, sequenced in a study of blood T cell repertoires in COVID-19. The data were produced by immunoSEQ multiplex PCR, yet TCRdb's version contains in-frame clones alone and is incomplete. The sample has 85,000 to 100,000 clones; around 88% are singletons. The sample taken for sequencing was peripheral blood. These receptors all come from a woman aged 60-75 years with COVID-19, enrolled during active disease.

To note about this clone: One junction end disagrees with the germline gene, perhaps due to a read error. J is TRBJ1-5 and V is TRBV9; D may be TRBD1 (5 bases). CDR1 is SGDLS and CDR2 is YYNGEE in the germline V gene. The CDR3 contains 14 residues. CDR3 coding DNA: TGTGCCCGCAGCGTCGGGGGGGGTAATCAGCCCCAGCATTTT. This translates into CARSVGGGNQPQHF.

V gene TRBV18 combines with J gene TRBJ1-3; perhaps TRBD1 as D (5 bases). V lost 0 bases and J 0 bases, leaving 12 bases between the germline ends. The germline V gene encodes CDR1 KGHSH and CDR2 LQKENI. The CDR3 length is 17 residues. The CDR3 DNA sequence: TGTGCCAGCTCACCACCCAACAGGATTAGCTCTGGAAACACCATATATTTT. This codes for CASSPPNRISSGNTIYF. Looking up the rest from reference TRBV18 and TRBJ1-3 gives the full variable domain: NAGVMQNPRHLVRRRGQEARLRCSPMKGHSHVYWYRQLPEEGLKFMVYLQKENIIDESGMPKERFSAEFPKEGPSILRIQQVVRGDSAAYFCASSPPNRISSGNTIYFGEGSWLTVV.

This rearrangement joins TRBV7-9 to TRBJ2-3, with unresolved D. The CDR3 spans 9 residues. Germline CDR1 reads SEHNR; CDR2 reads FQNEAQ (reference sequence). Trimming removed 5 bases from V and 8 bases from J, with 2 bases in between. CDR3 nucleotide sequence: TGTGCCAGCAGCCGTACGCAGTATTTT. Its protein product is CASSRTQYF. The whole variable domain, filled in from reference TRBV7-9 and TRBJ2-3, reads DTGVSQNPRHKITKRGQNVTFRCDPISEHNRLYWYRQTLGQGPEFLTYFQNEAQLEKSRLLSDRFSAERPKGSFSTLEIQRTEQGDSAMYLCASSRTQYFGPGTRLTVL.

The rearrangement uses TRBV4-2 and TRBJ1-1; no reliable D call. V was trimmed by 1 base and J by 0 bases, leaving 12 bases between them. This CDR3 comprises 16 residues. Germline CDR1 LGHNA, CDR2 YNFKEQ. DNA of the CDR3: TGTGCCAGCAGCCAAGTAACAGTGAACATGAACACTGAAGCTTTCTTT. It codes for CASSQVTVNMNTEAFF.

The chain uses TRBV9 and TRBJ2-5; possible D gene TRBD1, 7 bases. The V gene's germline CDR1 is SGDLS and CDR2 YYNGEE. This CDR3 contains 16 residues. V dropped 2 bases and J dropped 2 bases, with 16 bases sitting between them. This chain's CDR3 is CASSVAGQSFQETQYF. The CDR3 bases are TGTGCCAGCAGCGTGGCGGGACAGTCGTTTCAAGAGACCCAGTACTTC.

The rearrangement joins TRBV6-2 or TRBV6-3 to TRBJ2-3; D is possibly TRBD2 (5 bases). This CDR3 comprises 15 residues. Trimming removed 2 bases at V and 6 bases at J, with 15 bases between. From germline, CDR1 is MNHEY and CDR2 SVGEGT. For the CDR3, the DNA is TGTGCCAGCAGTTACCGAGGGAAGAGTTCGGATACGCAGTATTTT. Amino acid sequence: CASSYRGKSSDTQYF.

The chain has TRBV6-2 or TRBV6-3 and TRBJ2-7; 11 bases line up with TRBD2. This CDR3 contains 16 residues. CDR1 and CDR2 from the germline V gene are MNHEY and SVGEGT. V lost 4 bases to trimming and J lost 1 base; unmatched junction nucleotides: 6. This CDR3 reads CASSSPGTSGSYEQYF. CDR3 in DNA: TGTGCCAGCAGTTCTCCCGGGACTAGCGGTTCCTACGAGCAGTACTTC.

Note on this clone: Other nucleotide sequences in the sample specify the same CDR3. This chain connects TRBV5-1 to TRBJ2-1, with TRBD2 matching 11 bases. The CDR3 length is 15 residues. The germline CDR1 and CDR2 sequences are SGHRS and YFSETQ. V shed 2 bases and J 6 bases; nucleotides not matched to a gene: 4. As DNA, the CDR3 is TGCGCCAGCAGCTTCCTAGCGGGGGGCCCCAATGAGCAGTTCTTC. As protein: CASSFLAGGPNEQFF.

This clone was seen a single time. The V call is TRBV4-2, the J call TRBJ2-1; TRBD2 matches 7 bases. This CDR3 has 14 amino acids. Germline V gene sequence: CDR1 LGHNA, CDR2 YNFKEQ. The V and J ends lost 0 bases and 7 bases, in that order; junction bases with no gene match: 3. The chain's CDR3 is CASSQDWGGNEQFF. In nucleotides, the CDR3 is TGTGCCAGCAGCCAAGACTGGGGAGGGAATGAGCAGTTCTTC.

The gene calls are TRBV30 and TRBJ2-7; 7 bases are a match to TRBD2. Germline CDR1 reads GTSNPN; CDR2 reads SVGIG (reference sequence). CDR3 length equals 12 residues. V lost 5 bases to trimming and J lost 6 bases; unmatched junction nucleotides: 7. CDR3 residues: CAWGTTGGEQYF. The CDR3 region has the DNA TGTGCCTGGGGGACTACGGGGGGCGAGCAGTACTTC.

The chain employs TRBV6-6 and TRBJ1-5; unclear D gene. The germline V gene encodes CDR1 MNHNY and CDR2 SVGAGI (reference sequence). CDR3 length: 15 amino acids. Trimming left V 0 bases short and J 4 bases short, with 10 bases between. The DNA for the CDR3 is TGTGCCAGCAGTTACTCGTTCGGCGGAAATCAGCCCCAGCATTTT. It yields the protein CASSYSFGGNQPQHF.

This clone has just one count. The rearrangement uses TRBV7-2 and TRBJ2-7; weak D call: TRBD2 (6 bases). CDR3 length equals 14 residues. CDR1 is SGHTA, CDR2 FQGNSA, per germline. V was cut by 4 bases and J by 3 bases, with 13 bases left in between. The CDR3 is CASSSLGRGYEQYF. CDR3 bases: TGTGCCAGCAGCTCGTTGGGGCGGGGCTACGAGCAGTACTTC.

This chain uses TRBV6-1 with TRBJ2-1, with 11 positions matching TRBD1. In germline, CDR1 is MNHNS, CDR2 SASEGT. The ends lost 2 bases at V and 10 bases at J; junction bases unmatched: 7. The CDR3 is made up of 15 amino acids. The CDR3 DNA is TGTGCCAGCAGTGAATTTGGGACAGGGGGAAAAGAGCAGTTCTTC. It translates to CASSEFGTGGKEQFF.

The V gene is TRBV9, the J gene TRBJ2-2; D is possibly TRBD1 (7 bases). Germline values: CDR1 SGDLS, CDR2 YYNGEE. CDR3 length equals 15 residues. V was trimmed by 3 bases and J by 0 bases, leaving 9 bases between them. The CDR3 DNA sequence: TGTGCCAGCAGCGGCGGGACAGCGAACACCGGGGAGCTGTTTTTT. Translated, it gives CASSGGTANTGELFF.

Only a few counts were recorded for this clone. V usage is TRBV7-6 and J usage is TRBJ1-1; no definite D call. The CDR3 length is 14 residues. Germline values: CDR1 SGHVS, CDR2 FNYEAQ. The germline V and J ends were trimmed by 4 bases and 1 base, with 10 bases remaining between them. The CDR3 loop is CASSSRAPNTEAFF. CDR3 bases: TGTGCCAGCAGCTCGAGGGCTCCGAACACTGAAGCTTTCTTT.

This chain connects TRBV28 to TRBJ1-4, with TRBD1 as a possible D gene (5 bases). Germline V gene lookup returns CDR1 MDHEN and CDR2 SYDVKM. This CDR3 is 14 amino acids long. Trimming cost V 8 bases and J 7 bases, with 17 bases left between them. The CDR3 protein is CASRVVGGVEKLFF. In DNA, the CDR3 is TGTGCCAGCCGCGTAGTGGGGGGGGTTGAAAAACTGTTTTTT. Based on the CDR3 plus reference TRBV28 and TRBJ1-4, the full variable domain is DVKVTQSSRYLVKRTGEKVFLECVQDMDHENMFWYRQDPGLGLRLIYFSYDVKMKEKGDIPEGYSVSREKKERFSLILESASTNQTSMYLCASRVVGGVEKLFFGSGTQLSVL.

This chain joins TRBV6-5 and TRBJ1-3; D is unclear. The CDR3 loop spans 16 amino acids. The ends were cut back, 0 bases at V and 2 bases at J, with 11 bases in the middle. Germline loops: CDR1 MNHEY, CDR2 SVGAGI. The CDR3 sequence is CASSYSPNLPGNTIYF. The CDR3 DNA sequence: TGTGCCAGCAGTTACTCGCCTAACCTCCCTGGAAACACCATATATTTT.